Listed here is a single T cell receptor beta chain. What antigen it recognizes has not been identified. No per-base quality is available; no much larger clone lies one base away. Genomic DNA was isolated using the Qiagen DNeasy kit from unsorted PBMCs as well as from negatively selected CD4+ and CD8+ fractions. TCR beta CDR3 regions were subjected to amplification by immunoSEQ multiplex PCR with primers that anneal to V and J segments. A synthetic immune receptor repertoire was used to minimize amplification bias, and any remaining bias was removed computationally after sequencing. The authors' analysis ran thus. Repertoire diversity was quantified as the Shannon entropy index using custom Python scripts. Unsorted, CD4+ and CD8+ repertoires were analyzed separately, except for combined analyses in which CD4+ and CD8+ sequences were merged in silico. A clone was considered expanded if an increase in frequency of at least 2-fold after treatment relative to C1D1 was found, and a pseudocount of 0.5 was applied to clones undetected at baseline. Clones with 0 or 1 copy at C1D1 were classified as singleton clones, and clones with 2 or more copies were classified as non-singleton clones. Clones expanded in unsorted samples were assigned a CD4+, CD8+ or unknown annotation through matching of protein sequences in sorted samples from the same patient. Wilcoxon tests on paired samples were used to test diversity changes from C1D1 to C4D1. Drawn from immuneACCESS, this table holds only the in-frame rearrangements with V and J called that TCRdb kept. Clones are partly lost; checked studies trace under half to an unresolved V gene and leave the rest unexplained. V and J calls and clone size are given by that table; D and trimming were obtained from the DNA. The sample table records about 50,000 clones; around 74% of these occur just once. 9.5% to 15% of the sample is in the top ten clones.

According to the study, the label for this sample's time point signals: cycle 4 day 1 (C4D1), after five to seven weeks of nivolumab. Every trial patient had relapsed following autologous stem cell transplantation, and prior brentuximab vedotin exposure was what differed among cohorts A, B and C. A total of under 70 patients with relapsed/refractory classical Hodgkin lymphoma made up the trial cohort, and each patient's best overall response was complete response, partial response or progressive disease. Single-agent nivolumab was administered to trial patients in the multi-cohort phase II CheckMate 205 trial. An independent review committee assessed best overall response by applying the 2007 International Working Group response criteria. Trial PBMCs were collected immediately before nivolumab initiation (C1D1) and during therapy at cycle 2 day 1 and cycle 4 day 1. Peripheral blood was collected in 8 mL Vacutainer Cell Preparation Tubes, from which PBMCs were isolated by centrifugation and then cryopreserved.

This entry belongs to a study of PD-1 blockade in classical Hodgkin lymphoma (dated by TCRdb to 2018 to 2021). Some background on the complete study: Nivolumab dosing was 3 mg/kg intravenously every 2 weeks, continuing until either disease progression or unacceptable toxicity. The study used TCR beta sequencing and CyTOF to define a peripheral blood immune signature of response to PD-1 blockade in classical Hodgkin lymphoma.

Per the germline V gene, MNHEY is the CDR1 and SVGAGI is the CDR2. The CDR3 goes from the cysteine to the phenylalanine over 14 residues. CDR3 DNA is the only sequence kept; it has 42 bases, read in frame from the first base. Trimming takes 5 bases from V and 10 bases from J, and the germline ends sit 17 bases apart. General study outcomes and caveats: Baseline TCR diversity was reported to be lower in newly diagnosed patients than in healthy donors, and even lower in relapsed/refractory patients. Trial patients with a complete response had baseline diversity similar to that of newly diagnosed patients, while partial responders and progressors had significantly lower diversity. Lower diversity was seen in patients whose nivolumab began less than 1 year after ASCT, and these patients were left out of later analyses so that immune reconstitution would not confound the results. The study was limited to a single clinical trial cohort, and causes of repertoire differences, possibly disease activity or prior therapy, remained undefined. By C4D1, a significant rise was seen in CD4+ TCR diversity but not in CD8+ TCR diversity (p=0.0027 vs p=0.16), and the rise was most apparent among complete responders (p=0.02).

This sequence uses TRBV6-5 and TRBJ1-4; the D segment cannot be called with confidence. The clonotype comes from a human donor with classical Hodgkin lymphoma. The input for sequencing was peripheral blood mononuclear cells (PBMCs), taken before the fourth cycle of nivolumab. The CDR3 corresponds to CASSPTGAAPKLFF. Here is the DNA: TGTGCCAGCAGTCCCACCGGAGCCGCCCCAAAACTGTTTTTT.